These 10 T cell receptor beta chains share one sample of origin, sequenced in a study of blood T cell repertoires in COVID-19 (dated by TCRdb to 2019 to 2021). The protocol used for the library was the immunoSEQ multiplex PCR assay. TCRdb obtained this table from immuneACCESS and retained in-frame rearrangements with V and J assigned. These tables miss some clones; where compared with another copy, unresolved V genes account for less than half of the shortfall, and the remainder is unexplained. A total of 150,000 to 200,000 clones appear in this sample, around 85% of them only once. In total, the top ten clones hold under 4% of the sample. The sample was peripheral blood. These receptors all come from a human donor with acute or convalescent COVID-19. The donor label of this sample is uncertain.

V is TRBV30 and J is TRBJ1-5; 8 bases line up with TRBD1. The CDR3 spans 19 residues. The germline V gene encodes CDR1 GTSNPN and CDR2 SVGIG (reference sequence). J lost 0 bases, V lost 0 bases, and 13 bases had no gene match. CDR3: CAWSVEGQANSYSNQPQHF. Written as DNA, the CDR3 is TGTGCCTGGAGTGTGGAGGGACAGGCGAATTCGTATAGCAATCAGCCCCAGCATTTT.

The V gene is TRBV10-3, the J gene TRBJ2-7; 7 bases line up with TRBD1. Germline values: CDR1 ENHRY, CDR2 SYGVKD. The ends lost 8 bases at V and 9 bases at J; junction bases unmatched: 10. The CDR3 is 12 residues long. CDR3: CAIRNEGAAQYF. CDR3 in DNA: TGTGCCATCCGAAATGAGGGGGCCGCGCAGTACTTC.

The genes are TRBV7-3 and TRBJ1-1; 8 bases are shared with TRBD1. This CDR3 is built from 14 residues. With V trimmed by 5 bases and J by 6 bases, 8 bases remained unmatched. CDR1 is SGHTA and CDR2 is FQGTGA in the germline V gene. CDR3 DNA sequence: TGTGCCAGCAGCCCGGACAGGGAGAGGGCTGAAGCTTTCTTT. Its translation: CASSPDRERAEAFF.

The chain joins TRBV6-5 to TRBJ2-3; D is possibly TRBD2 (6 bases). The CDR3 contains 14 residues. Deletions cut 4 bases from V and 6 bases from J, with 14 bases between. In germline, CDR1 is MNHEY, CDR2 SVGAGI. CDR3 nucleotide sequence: TGTGCCAGCAGTTTATCCTTGGACTACGATACGCAGTATTTT. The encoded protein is CASSLSLDYDTQYF.

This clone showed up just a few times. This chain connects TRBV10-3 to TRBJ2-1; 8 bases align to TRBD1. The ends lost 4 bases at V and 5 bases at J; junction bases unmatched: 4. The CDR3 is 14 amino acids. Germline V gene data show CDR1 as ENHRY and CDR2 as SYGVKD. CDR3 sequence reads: CAISGGTGHNEQFF. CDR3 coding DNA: TGTGCCATCAGTGGCGGGACAGGCCACAATGAGCAGTTCTTC.

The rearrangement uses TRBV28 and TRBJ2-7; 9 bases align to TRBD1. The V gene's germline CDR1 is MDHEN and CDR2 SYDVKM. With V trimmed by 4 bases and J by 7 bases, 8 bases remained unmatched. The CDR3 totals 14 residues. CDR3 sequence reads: CASSSWDRVREQYF. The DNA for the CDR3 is TGTGCCAGCAGTTCCTGGGACAGGGTTCGGGAGCAGTACTTC.

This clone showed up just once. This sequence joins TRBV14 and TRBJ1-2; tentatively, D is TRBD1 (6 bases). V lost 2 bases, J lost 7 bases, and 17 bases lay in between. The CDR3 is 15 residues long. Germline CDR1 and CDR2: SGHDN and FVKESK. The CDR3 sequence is CASSQIVGGRFGYTF. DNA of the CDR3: TGTGCCAGCAGCCAAATTGTTGGGGGCCGGTTTGGCTACACCTTC. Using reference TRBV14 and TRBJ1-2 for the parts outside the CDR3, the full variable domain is EAGVTQFPSHSVIEKGQTVTLRCDPISGHDNLYWYRRVMGKEIKFLLHFVKESKQDESGMPNNRFLAERTGGTYSTLKVQPAELEDSGVYFCASSQIVGGRFGYTFGSGTRLTVV.

The CDR3 coding sequence is TGTGCCAGCAGTGAACTCAGGGTCGAGCGTGAAAAACTGTTTTTT. Encoded protein: CASSELRVEREKLFF. This chain links TRBV6-1 with TRBJ1-4; tentatively, D is TRBD1 (5 bases). V was trimmed by 2 bases and J by 7 bases, leaving 14 bases between them. Germline CDR1 reads MNHNS; CDR2 reads SASEGT. The CDR3 has 15 residues.

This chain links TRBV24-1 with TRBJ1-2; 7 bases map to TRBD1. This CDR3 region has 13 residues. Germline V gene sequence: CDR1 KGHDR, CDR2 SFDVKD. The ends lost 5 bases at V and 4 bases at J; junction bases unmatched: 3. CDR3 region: CATSARGTYGYTF. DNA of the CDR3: TGTGCCACCAGTGCCAGGGGGACCTATGGCTACACCTTC.

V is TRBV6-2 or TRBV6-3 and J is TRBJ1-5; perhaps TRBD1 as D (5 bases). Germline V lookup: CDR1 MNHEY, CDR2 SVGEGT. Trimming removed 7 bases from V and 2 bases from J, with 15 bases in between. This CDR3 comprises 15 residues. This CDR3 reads CASTPWGEGNQPQHF. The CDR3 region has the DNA TGTGCCAGCACCCCGTGGGGGGAAGGCAATCAGCCCCAGCATTTT.